The 4 T cell receptor beta chains below were found in one sample sequenced in a study of cytomegalovirus exposure and HLA in healthy donors. It was with 60 Vbeta and 13 Jbeta primers that the PCR ran. Assay used: immunoSEQ multiplex PCR; TCRdb lists only in-frame clones, some missing. The sample lists tens of thousands of clones, 78% occurring once. The sample consisted of PBMCs. The receptors originated from a male donor in good health and CMV-seropositive.

The chain uses TRBV11-2 and TRBJ2-1; 7 nucleotides match TRBD2. V shed 0 bases, J shed 3 bases, and the junction held 14 bases outside the gene matches. CDR1 is SGHAT and CDR2 is FQNNGV in the germline V gene. The CDR3 is made up of 19 amino acids. In DNA form, the CDR3 reads TGTGCCAGCAGCTTAGAATGGGGAGGGCCCCTAGGGATCTACAATGAGCAGTTCTTC. It encodes CASSLEWGGPLGIYNEQFF.

The V gene is TRBV29-1, the J gene TRBJ2-5; TRBD2 matches 14 bases. The germline gives CDR1 SQVTM, CDR2 ANQGSEA. The CDR3 totals 16 residues. V trimming: 6 bases; J trimming: 11 bases; junction bases outside the gene matches: 17. The CDR3 bases are TGCAGCGTGGATTACCCGACTAGCGGGAGGGCCAAGGAGCAGTACTTC. This translates into CSVDYPTSGRAKEQYF.

V is TRBV28 and J is TRBJ2-2; D perhaps matches TRBD2 (6 bases). Per the germline V gene, CDR1 is MDHEN and CDR2 is SYDVKM. Trimming removed 11 bases at V and 0 bases at J, with 25 bases between. The CDR3 loop spans 18 amino acids. CDR3 protein: CAAGTEGWGVSNTGELFF. For the CDR3, the DNA is TGTGCCGCAGGGACGGAGGGGTGGGGGGTATCGAACACCGGGGAGCTGTTTTTT.

The chain carries TRBV5-1 and TRBJ2-5, with D possibly being TRBD1 (6 bases). Trimming took off 0 bases at V and 1 base at J, with 19 bases between the two ends. Germline-derived CDR1 and CDR2 are SGHRS and YFSETQ. This CDR3 region has 18 residues. The CDR3 here is CASSLVSSHREIQETQYF. The CDR3 DNA reads as TGCGCCAGCAGCTTGGTGAGCTCGCACAGGGAGATCCAAGAGACCCAGTACTTC.